The source of this T cell receptor beta chain is a study of cytomegalovirus exposure and HLA in healthy donors. Overall study results and limits: Specific recognition of CMV antigens was confirmed in vitro for a few chains (all CMV-associated).

V was pared by 5 bases and J by 4 bases, with 3 bases of the junction left unmatched. The CDR3 is 15 residues long. CDR1 SEHNR and CDR2 FQNEAQ come from the germline V gene (reference sequence). 60 Vbeta and 13 Jbeta primers were used in PCR. In the source study's methods: In a later analysis, 8.5 million to 14 million of around 75 million unique beta chains occurred in at least two donors. Only in-frame clones appear in the TCRdb table, and some are missing; sequencing was by immunoSEQ multiplex PCR. The V and J calls and clone size are taken from that table; D and trimming were inferred from the DNA. The sample has about 210,000 clones, roughly 82% seen once. This clone has just one count. Its antigen is unknown.

This sequence originates from a man aged 35 to 55 in good health and CMV-seropositive. Material: PBMCs. The rearrangement links TRBV7-9 to TRBJ2-2; the match to TRBD2 covers 11 bases. The CDR3 region has the DNA TGTGCCAGCAGCCAGACTAGCGGGATCACCGGGGAGCTGTTTTTT. Its translation: CASSQTSGITGELFF.